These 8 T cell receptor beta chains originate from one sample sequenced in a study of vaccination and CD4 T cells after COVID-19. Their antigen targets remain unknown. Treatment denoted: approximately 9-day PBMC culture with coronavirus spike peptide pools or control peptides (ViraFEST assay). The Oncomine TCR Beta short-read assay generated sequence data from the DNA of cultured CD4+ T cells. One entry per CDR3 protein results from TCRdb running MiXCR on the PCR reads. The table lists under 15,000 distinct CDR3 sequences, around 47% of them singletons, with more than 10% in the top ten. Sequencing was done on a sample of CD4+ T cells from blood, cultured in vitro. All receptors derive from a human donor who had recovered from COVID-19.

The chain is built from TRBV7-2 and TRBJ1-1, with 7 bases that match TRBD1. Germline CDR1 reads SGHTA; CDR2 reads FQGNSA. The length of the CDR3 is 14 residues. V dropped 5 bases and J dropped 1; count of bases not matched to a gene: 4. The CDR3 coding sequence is TGTGCCAGCAGCCCCTGGACAGGGAACACTGAAGCTTTCTTT. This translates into CASSPWTGNTEAFF.

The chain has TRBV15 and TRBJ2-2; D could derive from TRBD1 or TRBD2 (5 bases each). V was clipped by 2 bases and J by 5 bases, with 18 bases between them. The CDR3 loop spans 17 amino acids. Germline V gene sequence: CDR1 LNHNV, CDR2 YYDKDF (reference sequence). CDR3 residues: CATSRLGGALITGELFF. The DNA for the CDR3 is TGTGCCACCAGCAGACTTGGGGGTGCCTTAATTACCGGGGAGCTGTTTTTT.

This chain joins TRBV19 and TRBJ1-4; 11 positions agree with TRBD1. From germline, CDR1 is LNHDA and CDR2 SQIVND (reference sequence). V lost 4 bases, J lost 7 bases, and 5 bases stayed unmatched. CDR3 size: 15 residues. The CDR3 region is CASSTKGTGGEKLFF. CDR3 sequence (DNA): TGTGCCAGTAGTACGAAAGGGACAGGGGGTGAAAAACTGTTTTTT. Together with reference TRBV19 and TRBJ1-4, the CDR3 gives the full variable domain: DGGITQSPKYLFRKEGQNVTLSCEQNLNHDAMYWYRQDPGQGLRLIYYSQIVNDFQKGDIAEGYSVSREKKESFPLTVTSAQKNPTAFYLCASSTKGTGGEKLFFGSGTQLSVL.

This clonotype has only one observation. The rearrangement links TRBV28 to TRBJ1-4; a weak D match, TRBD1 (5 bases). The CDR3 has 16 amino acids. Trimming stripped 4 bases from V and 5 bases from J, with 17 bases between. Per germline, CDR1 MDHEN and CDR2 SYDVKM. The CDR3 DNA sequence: TGTGCCAGCAGTTCCCCTCAGGGAATCGGGAATGAAAAACTGTTTTTT. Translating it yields CASSSPQGIGNEKLFF.

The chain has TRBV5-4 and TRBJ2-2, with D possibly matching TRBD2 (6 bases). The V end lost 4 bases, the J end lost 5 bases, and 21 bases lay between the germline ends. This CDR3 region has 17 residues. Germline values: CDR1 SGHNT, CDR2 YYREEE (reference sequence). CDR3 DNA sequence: TGTGCCAGCAGCCCCCGGGCGGGGTTAGAGGTTACCGGGGAGCTGTTTTTT. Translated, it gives CASSPRAGLEVTGELFF.

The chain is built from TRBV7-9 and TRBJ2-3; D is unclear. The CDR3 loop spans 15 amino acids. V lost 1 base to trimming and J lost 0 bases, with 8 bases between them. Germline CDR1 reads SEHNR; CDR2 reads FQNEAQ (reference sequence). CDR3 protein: CASSLGTPSTDTQYF. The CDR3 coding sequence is TGTGCCAGCAGCTTAGGCACACCTAGCACAGATACGCAGTATTTT.

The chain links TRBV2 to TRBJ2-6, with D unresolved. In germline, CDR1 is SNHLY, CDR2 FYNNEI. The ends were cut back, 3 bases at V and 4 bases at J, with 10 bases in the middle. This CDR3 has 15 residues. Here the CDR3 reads CASSDEVPGANVLTF. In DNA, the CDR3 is TGTGCCAGCAGTGATGAGGTGCCCGGGGCCAACGTCCTGACTTTC.

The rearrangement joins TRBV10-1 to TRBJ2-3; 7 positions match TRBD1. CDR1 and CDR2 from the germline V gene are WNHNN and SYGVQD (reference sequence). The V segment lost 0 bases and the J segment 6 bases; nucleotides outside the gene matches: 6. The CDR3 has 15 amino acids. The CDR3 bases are TGCGCCAGCAGTGAGTCAAGGGGGCGAAGGGATACGCAGTATTTT. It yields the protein CASSESRGRRDTQYF.